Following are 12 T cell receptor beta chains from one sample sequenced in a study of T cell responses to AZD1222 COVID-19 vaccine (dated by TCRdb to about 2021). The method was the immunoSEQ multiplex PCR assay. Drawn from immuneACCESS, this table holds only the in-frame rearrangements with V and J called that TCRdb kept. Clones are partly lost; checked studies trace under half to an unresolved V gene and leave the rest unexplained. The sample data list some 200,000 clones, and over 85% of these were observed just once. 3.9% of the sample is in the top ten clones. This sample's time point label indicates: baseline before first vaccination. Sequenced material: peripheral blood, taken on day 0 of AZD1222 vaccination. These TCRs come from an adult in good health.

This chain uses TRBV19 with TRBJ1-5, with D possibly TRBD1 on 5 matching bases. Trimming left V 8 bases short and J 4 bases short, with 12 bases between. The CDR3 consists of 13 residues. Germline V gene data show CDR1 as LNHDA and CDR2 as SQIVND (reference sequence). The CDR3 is CASGETVNQPQHF. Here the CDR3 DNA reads TGTGCCAGTGGGGAGACAGTAAATCAGCCCCAGCATTTT.

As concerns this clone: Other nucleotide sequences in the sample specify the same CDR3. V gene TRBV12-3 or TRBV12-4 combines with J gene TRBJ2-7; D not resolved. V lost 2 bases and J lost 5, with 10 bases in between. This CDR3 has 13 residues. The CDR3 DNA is TGTGCCAGCAGTTTAAATCGGTGGAACGAGCAGTACTTC. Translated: CASSLNRWNEQYF.

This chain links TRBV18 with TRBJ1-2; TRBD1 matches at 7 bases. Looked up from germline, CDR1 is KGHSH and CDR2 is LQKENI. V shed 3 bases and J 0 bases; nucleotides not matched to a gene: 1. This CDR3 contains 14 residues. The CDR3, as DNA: TGTGCCAGCTCACCGGGACAGACTAACTATGGCTACACCTTC. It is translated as CASSPGQTNYGYTF.

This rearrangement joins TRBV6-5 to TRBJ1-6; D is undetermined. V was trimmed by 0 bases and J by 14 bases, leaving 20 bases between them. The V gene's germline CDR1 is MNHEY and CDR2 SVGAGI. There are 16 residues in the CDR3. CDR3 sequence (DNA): TGTGCCAGCAGTTACTCGAAGTCAGGTCCCGGGTTCACCCTCCACTTT. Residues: CASSYSKSGPGFTLHF.

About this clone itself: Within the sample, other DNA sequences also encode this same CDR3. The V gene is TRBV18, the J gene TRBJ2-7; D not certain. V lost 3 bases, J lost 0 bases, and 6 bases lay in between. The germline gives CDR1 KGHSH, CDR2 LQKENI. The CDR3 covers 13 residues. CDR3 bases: TGTGCCAGCTCACCTTCTAGCTCCTACGAGCAGTACTTC. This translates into CASSPSSSYEQYF.

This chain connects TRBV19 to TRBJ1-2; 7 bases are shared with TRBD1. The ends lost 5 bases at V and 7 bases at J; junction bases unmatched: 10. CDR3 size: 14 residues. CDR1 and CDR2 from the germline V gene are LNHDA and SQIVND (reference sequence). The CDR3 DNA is TGTGCCAGTAGTGCAACGACAGGGTCAGGTGGCTACACCTTC. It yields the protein CASSATTGSGGYTF.

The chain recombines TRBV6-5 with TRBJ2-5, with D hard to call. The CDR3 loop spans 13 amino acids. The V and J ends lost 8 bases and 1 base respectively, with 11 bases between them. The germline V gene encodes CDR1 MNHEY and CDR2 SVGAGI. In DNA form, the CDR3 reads TGTGCCAGCGGCCACACGTCCCAAGAGACCCAGTACTTC. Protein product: CASGHTSQETQYF.

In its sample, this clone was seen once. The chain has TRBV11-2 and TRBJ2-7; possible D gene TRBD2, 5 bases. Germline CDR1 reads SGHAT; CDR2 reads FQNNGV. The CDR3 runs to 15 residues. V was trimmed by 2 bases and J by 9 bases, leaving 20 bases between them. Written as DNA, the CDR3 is TGTGCCAGCAGCTTAAATCGCGGAGGTCCGGGCGGGCAGTACTTC. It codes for CASSLNRGGPGGQYF.

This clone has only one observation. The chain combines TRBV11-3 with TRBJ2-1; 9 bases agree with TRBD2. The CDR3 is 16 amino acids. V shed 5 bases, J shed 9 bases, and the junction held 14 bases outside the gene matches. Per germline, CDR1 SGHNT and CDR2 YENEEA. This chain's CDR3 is CASSQWDSISGGEQFF. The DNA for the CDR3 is TGTGCCAGCAGCCAGTGGGACTCTATTAGCGGGGGTGAGCAGTTCTTC.

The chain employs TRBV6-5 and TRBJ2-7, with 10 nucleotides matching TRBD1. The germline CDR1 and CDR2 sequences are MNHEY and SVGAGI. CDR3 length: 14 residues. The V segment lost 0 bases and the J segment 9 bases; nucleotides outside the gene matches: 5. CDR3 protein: CASSYSRDRGGQYF. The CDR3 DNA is TGTGCCAGCAGTTACTCAAGGGACAGGGGTGGGCAGTACTTC.

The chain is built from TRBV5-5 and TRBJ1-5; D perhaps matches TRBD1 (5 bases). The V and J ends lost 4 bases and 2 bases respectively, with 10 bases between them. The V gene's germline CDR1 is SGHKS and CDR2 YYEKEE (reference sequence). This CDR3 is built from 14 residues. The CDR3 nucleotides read TGTGCCAGCAGCCTCCAGGGAGGCAATCAGCCCCAGCATTTT. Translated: CASSLQGGNQPQHF.

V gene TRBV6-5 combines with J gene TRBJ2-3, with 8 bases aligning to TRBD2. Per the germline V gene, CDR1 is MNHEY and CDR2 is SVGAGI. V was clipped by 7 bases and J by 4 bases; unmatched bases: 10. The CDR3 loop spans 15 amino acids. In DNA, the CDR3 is TGTGCCAGCAATCAGCGGGGGCTTGGTCCAGATACGCAGTATTTT. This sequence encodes CASNQRGLGPDTQYF.